This TCR beta chain was profiled in a study of blood T cell repertoires in COVID-19 (dated by TCRdb to 2018 to 2020). General notes on the study: The collaborator samples originated in the United States, Italy and Spain and spanned the acute and convalescent phases of COVID-19. HLA class I and class II types, where available, came from metadata supplied by the sample provider rather than from assay-based typing. The prospective study material was composed of cDNA or gDNA derived from T cells, B-cell-depleted T cells, or PBMCs. The samples were drawn from two sources: the first 160 participants of the ongoing ImmuneRACE study, and 1,200 or so subjects contributed by 6 global collaborators. A freely available public database, intended as a resource for researchers studying the immune response to SARS-CoV-2, is where the repertoires were released. Deeply sampled blood TCRbeta repertoires from subjects exposed to, actively infected with, or recovered from COVID-19 were included in the dataset. Nearly every sample came with metadata listing a de-identified subject ID, COVID-19 status, age in years and sex.

Turning to this clone: There is no known antigen for this receptor. Nothing much larger sits one base from this clone, and base qualities are not available.

V is pared back by 7 bases and J by 2 bases, with 18 bases lying between the germline termini. CDR1 and CDR2 are read off the germline V gene (reference sequence) as PRHDT and FYEKMQ. The CDR3 covers 15 residues, taking in both the cysteine and the phenylalanine. Of the read, only the CDR3 DNA is kept; its 45 bases are in frame from base 1. The immunoSEQ Assay, a bias-controlled multiplex PCR, was used to amplify TCRbeta CDR3 regions from genomic DNA. Turning to the authors' computational methods: Nucleated cell counts per sample were estimated from amplification of reference gene primers within the assay. Sequence reads were collapsed and filtered to measure the absolute abundance of every unique TCRbeta CDR3 rearrangement. Productive Simpson clonality was computed per sample as the square root of Simpson's diversity index over productive rearrangements. The table comes from immuneACCESS by way of TCRdb, which keeps in-frame sequences with V and J called. Part of the clones is missing from these tables; in studies checked, under half for an unresolved V gene and the rest for unknown reasons. The D gene and trimming were derived from the DNA, and the V and J assignments and clone size from that table. Here the sample has more than 12,000 clones; 85% to 90% occur a single time. Around 30% of the sample goes to the ten largest clones.

Results and caveats for the whole study, not just this receptor: The quantity of clinical and demographic metadata differed by source and by participant and was supplied without curation.

Collaborating institutions collected whole blood in K2EDTA tubes following their own protocols. For TCRbeta analysis, collaborator samples were shipped as frozen whole blood, as isolated PBMCs, or as DNA extracted from either sample type. The sequencing input was peripheral blood. Recombination connected TRBV13 to TRBJ2-7; TRBD1 is a possible D gene, resting on 6 matching bases. The sequence came from a human donor in a cohort sampled during active COVID-19. The CDR3 region: CASNAQGYSPYEQYF. The DNA sequence is TGTGCCAGCAACGCCCAGGGGTATTCTCCCTACGAGCAGTACTTC.